The 21 T cell receptor beta chains below were found in one sample sequenced in a study of T cell responses to AZD1222 COVID-19 vaccine. Produced via immunoSEQ multiplex PCR; TCRdb's table is partial and in-frame only. This sample carries over 150,000 clones, 80% to 90% of them seen once, and the ten largest clones take approximately 6.9%. The sample here was peripheral blood, taken on day 0 of AZD1222 vaccination. The receptors here all came from an adult in good health.

The chain uses TRBV6-1 and TRBJ1-2; no definite D call. CDR1 is MNHNS and CDR2 is SASEGT in the germline V gene. This CDR3 region has 14 residues. Trimming cost V 2 bases and J 7 bases, with 14 bases left between them. CDR3 in amino acids: CASSELSGVGGYTF. Here the CDR3 DNA reads TGTGCCAGCAGTGAATTGTCTGGGGTGGGTGGCTACACCTTC.

This chain uses TRBV5-5 with TRBJ1-2; 9 bases line up with TRBD1. The CDR3 loop spans 14 amino acids. Germline V gene data show CDR1 as SGHKS and CDR2 as YYEKEE (reference sequence). V was clipped by 4 bases and J by 5 bases; unmatched bases: 6. The CDR3 coding sequence is TGTGCCAGCAGCCCGGGACAGGGAAGATATGGCTACACCTTC. Amino acid sequence: CASSPGQGRYGYTF.

The rearrangement joins TRBV27 to TRBJ2-3, with TRBD2 matching over 10 bases. The CDR3 is made up of 17 amino acids. After removal of 5 bases from V and 2 bases from J, the junction contained 10 bases not matched to a gene. Germline V gene sequence: CDR1 MNHEY, CDR2 SMNVEV (reference sequence). CDR3: CASSGLKRGGLTDTQYF. The CDR3 DNA reads TGTGCCAGCAGTGGCTTAAAGCGGGGGGGCCTCACAGATACGCAGTATTTT.

V gene TRBV5-6 combines with J gene TRBJ2-7; tentative D call: TRBD2 (5 bases). Trimming shortened V by 0 bases and J by 7 bases, and 14 bases separated the two germline ends. The CDR3 contains 14 residues. Germline CDR1 SGHDT, CDR2 YYEEEE. As DNA, the CDR3 is TGTGCCAGCAGCTTGGCCGGCAGAGGGAAGGAGCAGTACTTC. It yields the protein CASSLAGRGKEQYF.

This clone was found once. The chain recombines TRBV10-1 with TRBJ2-7; 9 bases are a match to TRBD1. V lost 8 bases and J lost 5; bases outside the gene matches: 7. CDR1 and CDR2 (germline): WNHNN, SYGVQD (reference sequence). The CDR3 has 13 amino acids. DNA for the CDR3: TGCGCCAGCGCAACCGGGACAGGGAACGAGCAGTACTTC. This sequence encodes CASATGTGNEQYF.

The genes are TRBV11-2 and TRBJ1-2; D might be TRBD1 (5 bases). Trimming took off 5 bases at V and 1 base at J, with 17 bases between the two ends. CDR3 length: 16 residues. Per germline, CDR1 SGHAT and CDR2 FQNNGV. DNA of the CDR3: TGTGCCAGCAGCCCCCTCTTCACAGGATTTAACTATGGCTACACCTTC. Its translation is CASSPLFTGFNYGYTF.

The chain employs TRBV20-1 and TRBJ2-4, with no clear D. V lost 3 bases to trimming and J lost 10 bases, with 7 bases between them. Germline CDR1 is DFQATT and CDR2 is SNEGSKA (reference sequence). The CDR3 consists of 10 residues. CDR3 coding DNA: TGCAGTGCTAGCAAACGGATTCAGTACTTC. Protein product: CSASKRIQYF.

The chain couples TRBV5-6 to TRBJ1-2; D gene uncertain. The germline V gene has CDR1 SGHDT and CDR2 YYEEEE. The V and J ends lost 2 bases and 5 bases respectively, with 13 bases between them. The CDR3 covers 14 residues. CDR3 residues: CASSFEGSWYGYTF. In DNA form, the CDR3 reads TGTGCCAGCAGCTTCGAGGGTTCGTGGTATGGCTACACCTTC.

CDR3 sequence: CASSDGGVSYEQYF. The CDR3 DNA is TGTGCCAGCAGCGACGGGGGGGTATCCTACGAGCAGTACTTC. The chain employs TRBV9 and TRBJ2-7; 8 nucleotides agree with TRBD2. The ends lost 3 bases at V and 1 base at J; junction bases unmatched: 3. CDR1 is SGDLS, CDR2 YYNGEE, per germline. This CDR3 is 14 amino acids long.

This clone was detected a few times. The rearrangement joins TRBV27 to TRBJ2-7; 7 bases map to TRBD1. Per the germline V gene, CDR1 is MNHEY and CDR2 is SMNVEV (reference sequence). CDR3 length equals 13 residues. V lost 5 bases and J lost 7; bases outside the gene matches: 8. The CDR3, as DNA: TGTGCCAGCAGTCCGGGACAGCCCGCAGAGCAGTACTTC. Translating gives CASSPGQPAEQYF.

The chain has TRBV16 and TRBJ2-6, with D unclear. CDR1 and CDR2 (germline): KGHSY, FQNENV. CDR3 length: 19 amino acids. Trimming stripped 2 bases from V and 0 bases from J, with 17 bases between. In nucleotides, the CDR3 is TGTGCCAGCAGCCAAGTCCCCCAGGCACCCAGCTCTGGGGCCAACGTCCTGACTTTC. This sequence encodes CASSQVPQAPSSGANVLTF. The variable domain in full, with the rest retrieved from reference TRBV16 and TRBJ2-6, is GEEVAQTPKHLVRGEGQKAKLYCAPIKGHSYVFWYQQVLKNEFKFLISFQNENVFDETGMPKERFSAKCLPNSPCSLEIQATKLEDSAVYFCASSQVPQAPSSGANVLTFGAGSRLTVL.

The chain is built from TRBV7-3 and TRBJ2-3; D call uncertain. Germline CDR1 is SGHTA and CDR2 is FQGTGA. V lost 4 bases and J lost 2, with 13 bases in between. This CDR3 contains 15 residues. CDR3 nucleotides: TGTGCCAGCAGCTCACTAACTGGGCCCACAGATACGCAGTATTTT. It is translated as CASSSLTGPTDTQYF.

This chain connects TRBV9 to TRBJ2-3; D call uncertain. CDR3 length: 12 residues. V was cut by 0 bases and J by 12 bases, with 11 bases left in between. Germline loops: CDR1 SGDLS, CDR2 YYNGEE. The CDR3 spells CASSVATDAQYF. DNA of the CDR3: TGTGCCAGCAGCGTAGCCACAGATGCTCAGTATTTT.

The rearrangement uses TRBV28 and TRBJ1-1; no clear D. Germline values: CDR1 MDHEN, CDR2 SYDVKM. V lost 1 base and J 3 bases, leaving 9 bases between the germline ends. The CDR3 loop spans 14 amino acids. This chain's CDR3 is CASSLSSRHTEAFF. The CDR3 nucleotides are TGTGCCAGCAGTTTATCTTCGAGGCACACTGAAGCTTTCTTT.

This clone was seen only once. The rearrangement joins TRBV12-3 or TRBV12-4 to TRBJ1-2; no definite D call. V dropped 1 base and J dropped 4 bases, with 7 bases sitting between them. The CDR3 contains 13 residues. Here the CDR3 reads CASSLGQSYGYTF. The CDR3 region has the DNA TGTGCCAGCAGTTTAGGTCAGAGCTATGGCTACACCTTC.

The CDR3 region is CASSLGWAGGEDEQYF. CDR3 bases: TGTGCCAGCAGCTTGGGTTGGGCAGGGGGCGAAGACGAGCAGTACTTC. V gene TRBV5-6 combines with J gene TRBJ2-7; TRBD1 matches at 8 bases. CDR3 size: 16 residues. With V trimmed by 0 bases and J by 5 bases, 10 bases remained unmatched. Germline-derived CDR1 and CDR2 are SGHDT and YYEEEE.

The chain couples TRBV10-3 to TRBJ1-5, with D possibly being TRBD1 (6 bases). V shed 2 bases and J shed 0 bases, with 8 bases lying between them. CDR3 size: 15 residues. Germline-derived CDR1 and CDR2 are ENHRY and SYGVKD. For the CDR3, the DNA is TGTGCCATCAGTGAGGACAGGTATAGCAATCAGCCCCAGCATTTT. Its translation: CAISEDRYSNQPQHF.

The chain links TRBV19 to TRBJ1-5, with no clear D. The V end lost 6 bases, the J end lost 1 base, and 13 bases lay between the germline ends. The germline V gene encodes CDR1 LNHDA and CDR2 SQIVND (reference sequence). This CDR3 has 15 residues. The CDR3 loop reads CASRTTGGSNQPQHF. CDR3 bases: TGTGCCAGTAGGACTACTGGAGGGAGCAATCAGCCCCAGCATTTT. Together with reference TRBV19 and TRBJ1-5, the CDR3 gives the full variable domain: DGGITQSPKYLFRKEGQNVTLSCEQNLNHDAMYWYRQDPGQGLRLIYYSQIVNDFQKGDIAEGYSVSREKKESFPLTVTSAQKNPTAFYLCASRTTGGSNQPQHFGDGTRLSIL.

The chain uses TRBV9 and TRBJ2-3, with 10 bases identical to TRBD2. Germline values: CDR1 SGDLS, CDR2 YYNGEE. V shed 0 bases and J 2 bases; nucleotides not matched to a gene: 3. CDR3 length: 16 residues. CDR3 protein: CASSVVAGGLTDTQYF. CDR3 sequence (DNA): TGTGCCAGCAGCGTAGTAGCGGGGGGTCTCACAGATACGCAGTATTTT.

This clone was seen once. The sample has other DNA sequences that encode this CDR3 too. The chain has TRBV5-1 and TRBJ2-1; 12 bases align to TRBD2. CDR1 and CDR2 from the germline V gene are SGHRS and YFSETQ. This CDR3 region has 17 residues. V was pared by 0 bases and J by 4 bases, with 5 bases of the junction left unmatched. In DNA, the CDR3 is TGCGCCAGCAGCTTGGTCCCTAGCGGGGGGGGTTACAATGAGCAGTTCTTC. As protein: CASSLVPSGGGYNEQFF.

The rearrangement uses TRBV18 and TRBJ2-5, with D tentatively TRBD1 (5 bases). Germline V gene sequence: CDR1 KGHSH, CDR2 LQKENI. V was clipped by 2 bases and J by 8 bases, with 12 bases between them. CDR3 length equals 13 residues. CDR3: CASSPNNQGTQYF. CDR3 DNA: TGTGCCAGCTCACCAAACAACCAGGGCACCCAGTACTTC.